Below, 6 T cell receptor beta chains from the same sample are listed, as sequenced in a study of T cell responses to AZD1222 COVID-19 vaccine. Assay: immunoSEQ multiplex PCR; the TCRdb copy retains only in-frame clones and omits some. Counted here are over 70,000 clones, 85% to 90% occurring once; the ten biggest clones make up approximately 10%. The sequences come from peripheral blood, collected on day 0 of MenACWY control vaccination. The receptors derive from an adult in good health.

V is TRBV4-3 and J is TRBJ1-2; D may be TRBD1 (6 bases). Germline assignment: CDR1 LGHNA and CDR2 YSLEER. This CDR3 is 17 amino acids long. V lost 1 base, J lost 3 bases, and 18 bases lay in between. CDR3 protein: CASSQVISGAGDYGYTF. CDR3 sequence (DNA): TGCGCCAGCAGCCAAGTAATCTCGGGGGCAGGGGACTATGGCTACACCTTC.

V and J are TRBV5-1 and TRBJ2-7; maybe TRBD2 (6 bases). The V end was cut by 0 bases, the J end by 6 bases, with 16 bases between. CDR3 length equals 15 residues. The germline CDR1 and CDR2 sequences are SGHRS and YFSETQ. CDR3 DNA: TGCGCCAGCAGCTTGGCCAGCGGTAAGGGAGGCGAGCAGTACTTC. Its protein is CASSLASGKGGEQYF.

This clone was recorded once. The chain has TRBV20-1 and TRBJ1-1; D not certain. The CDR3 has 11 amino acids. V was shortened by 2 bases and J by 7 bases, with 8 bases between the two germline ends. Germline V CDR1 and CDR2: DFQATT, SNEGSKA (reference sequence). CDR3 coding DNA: TGCAGTGCTAGAATAAATCATGAAGCTTTCTTT. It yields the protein CSARINHEAFF.

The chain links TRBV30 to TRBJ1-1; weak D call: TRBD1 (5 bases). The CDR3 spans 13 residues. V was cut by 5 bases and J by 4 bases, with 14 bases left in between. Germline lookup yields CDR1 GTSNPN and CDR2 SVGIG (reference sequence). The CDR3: CAWSDQGGTEAFF. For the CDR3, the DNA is TGTGCCTGGTCGGATCAGGGTGGCACTGAAGCTTTCTTT.

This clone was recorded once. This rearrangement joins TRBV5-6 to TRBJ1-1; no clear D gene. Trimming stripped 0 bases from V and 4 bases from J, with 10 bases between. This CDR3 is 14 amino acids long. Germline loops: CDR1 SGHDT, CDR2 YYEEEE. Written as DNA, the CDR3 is TGTGCCAGCAGCTTGGTTTCGGGGAGCACTGAAGCTTTCTTT. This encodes CASSLVSGSTEAFF.

In DNA, the CDR3 is TGTGCCACCAGCAGAGTACAGGGGACCTATAGCAATCAGCCCCAGCATTTT. It encodes CATSRVQGTYSNQPQHF. This rearrangement joins TRBV15 to TRBJ1-5; TRBD1 aligns across 7 bases. Germline assignment: CDR1 LNHNV and CDR2 YYDKDF (reference sequence). Trimming took 1 base from V and 0 from J; bases not matched to a gene: 6. The length of the CDR3 is 17 residues.